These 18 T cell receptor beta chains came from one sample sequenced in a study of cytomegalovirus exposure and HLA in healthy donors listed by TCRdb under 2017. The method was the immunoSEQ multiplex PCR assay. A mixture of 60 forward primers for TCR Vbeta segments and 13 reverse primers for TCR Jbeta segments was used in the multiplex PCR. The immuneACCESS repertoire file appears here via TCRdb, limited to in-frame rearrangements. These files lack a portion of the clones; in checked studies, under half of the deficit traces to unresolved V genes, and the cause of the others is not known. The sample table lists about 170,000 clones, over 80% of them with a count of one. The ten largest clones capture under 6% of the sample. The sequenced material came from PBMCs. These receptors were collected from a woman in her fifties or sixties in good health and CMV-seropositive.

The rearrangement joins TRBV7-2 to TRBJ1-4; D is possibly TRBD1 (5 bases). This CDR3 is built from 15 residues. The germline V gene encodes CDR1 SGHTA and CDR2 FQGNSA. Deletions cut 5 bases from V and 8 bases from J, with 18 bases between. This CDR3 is CASSRTGGGWEKLFF. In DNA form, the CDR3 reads TGTGCCAGCAGCCGGACCGGGGGAGGGTGGGAAAAACTGTTTTTT.

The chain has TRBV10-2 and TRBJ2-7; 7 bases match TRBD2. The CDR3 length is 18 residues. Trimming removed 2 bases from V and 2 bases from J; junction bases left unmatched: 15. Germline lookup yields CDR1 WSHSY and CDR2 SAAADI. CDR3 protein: CASSEGSAGLNTPYEQYF. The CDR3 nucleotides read TGCGCCAGCAGTGAGGGGAGTGCGGGACTAAATACTCCCTACGAGCAGTACTTC.

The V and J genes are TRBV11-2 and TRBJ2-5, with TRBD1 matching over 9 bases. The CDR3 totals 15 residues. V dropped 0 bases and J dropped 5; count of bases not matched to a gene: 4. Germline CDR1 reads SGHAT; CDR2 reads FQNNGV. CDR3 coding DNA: TGTGCCAGCAGCTTAGAGGGACAGGGATGGGAGACCCAGTACTTC. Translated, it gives CASSLEGQGWETQYF.

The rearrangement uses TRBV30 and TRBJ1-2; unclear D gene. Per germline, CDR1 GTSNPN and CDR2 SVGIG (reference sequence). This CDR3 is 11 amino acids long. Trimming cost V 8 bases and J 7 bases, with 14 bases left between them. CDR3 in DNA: TGTGCCGGTAACCGAGGTGGTGGCTACACCTTC. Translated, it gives CAGNRGGGYTF.

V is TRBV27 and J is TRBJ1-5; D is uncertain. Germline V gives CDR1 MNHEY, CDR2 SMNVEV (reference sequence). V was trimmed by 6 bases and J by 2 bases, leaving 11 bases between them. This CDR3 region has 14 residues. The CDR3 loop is CASSTGVGNQPQHF. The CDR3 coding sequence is TGTGCCAGCAGCACCGGGGTGGGCAATCAGCCCCAGCATTTT.

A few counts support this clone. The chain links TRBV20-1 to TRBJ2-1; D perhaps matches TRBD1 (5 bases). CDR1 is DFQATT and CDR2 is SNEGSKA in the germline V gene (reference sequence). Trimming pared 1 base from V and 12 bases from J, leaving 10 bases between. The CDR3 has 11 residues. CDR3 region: CSARGTQGQFF. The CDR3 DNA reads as TGCAGTGCTAGAGGGACGCAGGGGCAGTTCTTC.

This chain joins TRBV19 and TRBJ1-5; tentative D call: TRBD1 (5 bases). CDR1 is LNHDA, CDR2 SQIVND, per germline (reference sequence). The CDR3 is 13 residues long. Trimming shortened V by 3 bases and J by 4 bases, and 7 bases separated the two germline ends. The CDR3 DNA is TGTGCCAGTAGTATGCAGGGAAATCAGCCCCAGCATTTT. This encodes CASSMQGNQPQHF.

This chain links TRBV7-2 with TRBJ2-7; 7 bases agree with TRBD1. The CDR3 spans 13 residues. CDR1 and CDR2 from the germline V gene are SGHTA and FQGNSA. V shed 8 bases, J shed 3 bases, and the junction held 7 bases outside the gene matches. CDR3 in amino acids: CASSGTASYEQYF. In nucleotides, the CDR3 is TGTGCCAGCTCCGGGACAGCGAGCTACGAGCAGTACTTC.

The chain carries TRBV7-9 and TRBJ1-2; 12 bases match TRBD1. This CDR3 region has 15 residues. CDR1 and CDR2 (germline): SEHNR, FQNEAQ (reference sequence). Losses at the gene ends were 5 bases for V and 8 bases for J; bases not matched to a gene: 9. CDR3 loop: CASSDTGQGAGGYTF. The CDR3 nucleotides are TGTGCCAGCAGCGACACGGGACAGGGGGCGGGCGGCTACACCTTC.

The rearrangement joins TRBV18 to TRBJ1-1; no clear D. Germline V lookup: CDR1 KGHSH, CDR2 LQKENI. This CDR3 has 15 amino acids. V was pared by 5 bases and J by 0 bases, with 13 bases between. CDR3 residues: CASSGEAILNTEAFF. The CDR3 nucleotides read TGTGCCAGCTCAGGGGAGGCCATTCTGAACACTGAAGCTTTCTTT. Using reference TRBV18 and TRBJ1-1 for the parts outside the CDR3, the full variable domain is NAGVMQNPRHLVRRRGQEARLRCSPMKGHSHVYWYRQLPEEGLKFMVYLQKENIIDESGMPKERFSAEFPKEGPSILRIQQVVRGDSAAYFCASSGEAILNTEAFFGQGTRLTVV.

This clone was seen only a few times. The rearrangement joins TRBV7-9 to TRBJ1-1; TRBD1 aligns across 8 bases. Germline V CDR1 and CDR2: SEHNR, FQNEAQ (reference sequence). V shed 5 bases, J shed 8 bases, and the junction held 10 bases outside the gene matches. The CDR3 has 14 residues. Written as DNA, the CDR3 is TGTGCCAGCAGCGACCAGACAGGGGCCGAAGAAGCTTTCTTT. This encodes CASSDQTGAEEAFF. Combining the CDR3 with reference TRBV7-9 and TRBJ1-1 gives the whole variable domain DTGVSQNPRHKITKRGQNVTFRCDPISEHNRLYWYRQTLGQGPEFLTYFQNEAQLEKSRLLSDRFSAERPKGSFSTLEIQRTEQGDSAMYLCASSDQTGAEEAFFGQGTRLTVV.

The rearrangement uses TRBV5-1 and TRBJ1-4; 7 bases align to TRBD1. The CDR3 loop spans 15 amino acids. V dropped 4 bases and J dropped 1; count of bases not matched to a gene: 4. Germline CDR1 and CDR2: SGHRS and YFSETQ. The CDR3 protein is CASSPYRGTNEKLFF. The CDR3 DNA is TGCGCCAGCAGCCCGTACAGGGGAACTAATGAAAAACTGTTTTTT.

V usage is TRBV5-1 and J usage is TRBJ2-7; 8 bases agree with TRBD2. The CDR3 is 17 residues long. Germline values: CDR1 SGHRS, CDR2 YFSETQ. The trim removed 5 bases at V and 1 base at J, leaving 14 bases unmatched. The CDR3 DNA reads TGCGCCAGCAGTCCAGGGGTGGGCGGGAGGATTTCCTACGAGCAGTACTTC. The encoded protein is CASSPGVGGRISYEQYF.

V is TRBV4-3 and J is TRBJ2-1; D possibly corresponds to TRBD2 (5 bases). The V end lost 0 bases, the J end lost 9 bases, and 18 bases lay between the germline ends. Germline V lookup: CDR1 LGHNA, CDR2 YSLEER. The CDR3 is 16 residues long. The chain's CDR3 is CASSQEGLAPTGEQFF. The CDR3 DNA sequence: TGCGCCAGCAGCCAAGAAGGGCTAGCCCCGACGGGTGAGCAGTTCTTC.

The CDR3 sequence is CASSPGQGGEKLFF. CDR3 DNA sequence: TGTGCCAGCAGCCCGGGACAGGGGGGTGAAAAACTGTTTTTT. This rearrangement joins TRBV9 to TRBJ1-4; 11 nucleotides align to TRBD1. The CDR3 covers 14 residues. The V gene's germline CDR1 is SGDLS and CDR2 YYNGEE. The junction had 3 bases not matched to a gene; V was cut back by 4 bases and J by 7 bases.

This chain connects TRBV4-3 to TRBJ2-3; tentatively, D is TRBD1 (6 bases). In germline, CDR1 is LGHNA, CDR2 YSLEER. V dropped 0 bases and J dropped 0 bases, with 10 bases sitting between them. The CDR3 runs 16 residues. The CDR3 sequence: CASSQDQGFSTDTQYF. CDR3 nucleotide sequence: TGCGCCAGCAGCCAAGATCAGGGGTTTAGCACAGATACGCAGTATTTT.

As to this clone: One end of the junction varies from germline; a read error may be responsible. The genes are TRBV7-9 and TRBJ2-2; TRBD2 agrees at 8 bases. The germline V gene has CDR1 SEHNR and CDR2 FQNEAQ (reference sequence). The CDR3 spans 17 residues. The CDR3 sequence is CSSSPWGRGGNTGELFF. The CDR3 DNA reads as TGTTCCAGCAGCCCGTGGGGTCGGGGGGGCAACACCGGGGAGCTGTTTTTT. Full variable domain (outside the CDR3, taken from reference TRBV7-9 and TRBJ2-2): DTGVSQNPRHKITKRGQNVTFRCDPISEHNRLYWYRQTLGQGPEFLTYFQNEAQLEKSRLLSDRFSAERPKGSFSTLEIQRTEQGDSAMYLCSSSPWGRGGNTGELFFGEGSRLTVL.

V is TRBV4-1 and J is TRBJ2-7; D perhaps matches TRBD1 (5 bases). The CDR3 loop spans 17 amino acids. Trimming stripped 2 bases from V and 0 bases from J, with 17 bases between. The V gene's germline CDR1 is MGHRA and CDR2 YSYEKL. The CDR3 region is CASSQQPRVSSSYEQYF. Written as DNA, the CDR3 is TGCGCCAGCAGCCAACAGCCCAGGGTATCAAGCTCCTACGAGCAGTACTTC.